This T cell receptor (beta chain) comes out of a study of OX40 agonist ivuxolimab in advanced cancers. Repertoires were generated with immunoSEQ multiplex PCR, while TCRdb's copy carries only in-frame clones and drops some. The sample lists approximately 100,000 clones, 92% seen once, with more than 0.5% in the top ten. This clone was seen once. Its antigen is as yet unknown. General study findings and limits: No antigen was identified for the clonally expanded peripheral T cells.

The V and J ends lost 0 bases and 2 bases respectively, with 11 bases between them. This CDR3 contains 16 residues. Germline loops: CDR1 SEHNR, CDR2 FQNEAQ (reference sequence). The rearrangement joins TRBV7-9 to TRBJ1-3; a possible D gene is TRBD1 (6 bases). The starting material was CD4+ or CD8+ T cells sorted from blood, obtained in a trial of the OX40 agonist ivuxolimab. This receptor was obtained from an adult with an advanced solid tumor such as melanoma, head and neck, liver or kidney cancer. For the CDR3, the DNA is TGTGCCAGCAGCTTAGCAGGAACAGGGACTGGAAACACCATATATTTT. This codes for CASSLAGTGTGNTIYF.